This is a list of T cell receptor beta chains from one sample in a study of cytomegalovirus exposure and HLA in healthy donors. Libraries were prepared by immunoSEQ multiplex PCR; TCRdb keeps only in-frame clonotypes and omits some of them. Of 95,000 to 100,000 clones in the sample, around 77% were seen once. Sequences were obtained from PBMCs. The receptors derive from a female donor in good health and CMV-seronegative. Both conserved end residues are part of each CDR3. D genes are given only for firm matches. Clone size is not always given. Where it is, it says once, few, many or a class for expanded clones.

cdr3_aa: CASSLGVLGHPGREQFF
cdr3_nt: TGTGCCAGCAGCTTAGGTGTCTTGGGGCACCCTGGTCGCGAGCAGTTCTTC
j_call: TRBJ2-1
clone_size: NA
d_call: NA
cdr3_length: 17
v_call: TRBV7-6

cdr3_aa: CASSQDRLLASTGELFF
cdr3_nt: TGTGCCAGCAGCCAAGATCGGTTACTAGCGTCTACCGGGGAGCTGTTTTTT
j_call: TRBJ2-2
clone_size: NA
d_call: TRBD2
cdr3_length: 17
v_call: TRBV4-2

cdr3_aa: CSVGGQNSYEQYF
cdr3_nt: TGCAGCGTTGGCGGACAAAATTCCTACGAGCAGTACTTC
j_call: TRBJ2-7
clone_size: NA
d_call: NA
cdr3_length: 13
v_call: TRBV29-1

cdr3_aa: CSVEDQARESEGSYEQYF
cdr3_nt: TGCAGCGTTGAAGATCAGGCCCGGGAGAGCGAGGGGTCCTACGAGCAGTACTTC
j_call: TRBJ2-7
clone_size: NA
d_call: NA
cdr3_length: 18
v_call: TRBV29-1

cdr3_aa: CASSFHRGNNYGYTF
cdr3_nt: TGTGCCAGCAGTTTCCACAGGGGGAATAACTATGGCTACACCTTC
j_call: TRBJ1-2
clone_size: NA
d_call: TRBD1
cdr3_length: 15
v_call: TRBV27

cdr3_aa: CASSLAGIRNTEAFF
cdr3_nt: TGTGCCAGCAGTTTAGCGGGTATTAGGAACACTGAAGCTTTCTTT
j_call: TRBJ1-1
clone_size: few
d_call: NA
cdr3_length: 15
v_call: TRBV27

cdr3_aa: CASSVVTGSSSEAFF
cdr3_nt: TGTGCCAGCAGTGTCGTGACAGGGAGTTCGTCTGAAGCTTTCTTT
j_call: TRBJ1-1
clone_size: few
d_call: TRBD1
cdr3_length: 15
v_call: TRBV6-1

cdr3_aa: CAWSKNSNYGYTF
cdr3_nt: TGTGCCTGGAGCAAAAACTCAAACTATGGCTACACCTTC
j_call: TRBJ1-2
clone_size: NA
d_call: NA
cdr3_length: 13
v_call: TRBV30

cdr3_aa: CASSLGLAGDGDTQYF
cdr3_nt: TGTGCCAGCAGCTTAGGACTAGCGGGAGATGGAGATACGCAGTATTTT
j_call: TRBJ2-3
clone_size: NA
d_call: TRBD2
cdr3_length: 16
v_call: TRBV11-3

cdr3_aa: CASSGESPYEQYF
cdr3_nt: TGTGCCAGCAGTGGGGAGAGCCCCTACGAGCAGTACTTC
j_call: TRBJ2-7
clone_size: NA
d_call: NA
cdr3_length: 13
v_call: TRBV2

cdr3_aa: CASSANTGSGYEQYF
cdr3_nt: TGTGCCAGCAGTGCTAATACAGGGTCGGGCTACGAGCAGTACTTC
j_call: TRBJ2-7
clone_size: NA
d_call: NA
cdr3_length: 15
v_call: TRBV25-1

cdr3_aa: CASSRTAYNEQFF
cdr3_nt: TGCGCCAGCAGTCGGACAGCCTACAATGAGCAGTTCTTC
j_call: TRBJ2-1
clone_size: NA
d_call: NA
cdr3_length: 13
v_call: TRBV10-2

cdr3_aa: CASSLQDRGNEKLFF
cdr3_nt: TGTGCCAGCAGCCTACAGGACAGGGGCAATGAAAAACTGTTTTTT
j_call: TRBJ1-4
clone_size: NA
d_call: TRBD1
cdr3_length: 15
v_call: TRBV7-2

cdr3_aa: CASSSRGGQELFF
cdr3_nt: TGTGCCAGTAGTTCGCGGGGGGGACAGGAGCTGTTTTTT
j_call: TRBJ2-2
clone_size: NA
d_call: TRBD2
cdr3_length: 13
v_call: TRBV19

cdr3_aa: CASPGAISGNTIYF
cdr3_nt: TGTGCCAGCCCTGGGGCAATCTCTGGAAACACCATATATTTT
j_call: TRBJ1-3
clone_size: NA
d_call: NA
cdr3_length: 14
v_call: TRBV7-9

cdr3_aa: CASSLETPGTEAFF
cdr3_nt: TGTGCCAGCAGCTTGGAAACTCCTGGCACTGAAGCTTTCTTT
j_call: TRBJ1-1
clone_size: NA
d_call: NA
cdr3_length: 14
v_call: TRBV5-4

cdr3_aa: CASSLTGTNTYEQYF
cdr3_nt: TGTGCCAGCAGCTTGACCGGGACAAATACCTACGAGCAGTACTTC
j_call: TRBJ2-7
clone_size: few
d_call: NA
cdr3_length: 15
v_call: TRBV9

cdr3_aa: CASSLGQGGYEQYF
cdr3_nt: TGTGCCAGCAGCTTGGGCCAGGGCGGCTACGAGCAGTACTTC
j_call: TRBJ2-7
clone_size: NA
d_call: NA
cdr3_length: 14
v_call: TRBV5-4

cdr3_aa: CASGDRNNSPLHF
cdr3_nt: TGTGCCAGTGGGGACAGGAATAATTCACCCCTCCACTTT
j_call: TRBJ1-6
clone_size: NA
d_call: TRBD1
cdr3_length: 13
v_call: TRBV19

cdr3_aa: CASSAGQGARNEQFF
cdr3_nt: TGTGCCAGCAGTGCCGGACAGGGGGCGCGAAATGAGCAGTTCTTC
j_call: TRBJ2-1
clone_size: few
d_call: TRBD1
cdr3_length: 15
v_call: TRBV2

cdr3_aa: CASSSRQETQYF
cdr3_nt: TGTGCCAGCAGCTCTCGTCAAGAGACCCAGTACTTC
j_call: TRBJ2-5
clone_size: NA
d_call: NA
cdr3_length: 12
v_call: TRBV28

cdr3_aa: CASSSDSYEQYF
cdr3_nt: TGCGCCAGCAGCTCCGACAGCTACGAGCAGTACTTC
j_call: TRBJ2-7
clone_size: few
d_call: NA
cdr3_length: 12
v_call: TRBV5-1

cdr3_aa: CASRGYEGRAYF
cdr3_nt: TGTGCCAGCAGGGGTTATGAAGGGCGGGCGTACTTC
j_call: TRBJ2-7
clone_size: NA
d_call: NA
cdr3_length: 12
v_call: TRBV7-6

cdr3_aa: CASSPLGVTEAFF
cdr3_nt: TGTGCCAGCAGCCCCCTAGGGGTCACTGAAGCTTTCTTT
j_call: TRBJ1-1
clone_size: once
d_call: NA
cdr3_length: 13
v_call: TRBV7-3

cdr3_aa: CASSQDPQGGELFF
cdr3_nt: TGCGCCAGCAGCCAAGATCCACAGGGCGGGGAGCTGTTTTTT
j_call: TRBJ2-2
clone_size: few
d_call: NA
cdr3_length: 14
v_call: TRBV4-3

cdr3_aa: CASSLWGWREKGTGELFF
cdr3_nt: TGTGCCAGCAGCTTATGGGGGTGGCGGGAGAAAGGCACCGGGGAGCTGTTTTTT
j_call: TRBJ2-2
clone_size: NA
d_call: TRBD2
cdr3_length: 18
v_call: TRBV7-8

cdr3_aa: CSAVRGAAYEQYF
cdr3_nt: TGCAGCGCCGTCCGGGGGGCGGCCTACGAGCAGTACTTC
j_call: TRBJ2-7
clone_size: once
d_call: NA
cdr3_length: 13
v_call: TRBV29-1

cdr3_aa: CAWRISGRANEQYF
cdr3_nt: TGTGCCTGGAGAATTAGCGGGAGGGCCAACGAGCAGTACTTC
j_call: TRBJ2-7
clone_size: NA
d_call: TRBD2
cdr3_length: 14
v_call: TRBV30

cdr3_aa: CASRDRGANTGELFF
cdr3_nt: TGTGCCAGCAGGGACAGGGGAGCGAACACCGGGGAGCTGTTTTTT
j_call: TRBJ2-2
clone_size: NA
d_call: TRBD1
cdr3_length: 15
v_call: TRBV7-3

cdr3_aa: CASSLGSSGNTIYF
cdr3_nt: TGCGCCAGCAGCTTGGGGAGCTCTGGAAACACCATATATTTT
j_call: TRBJ1-3
clone_size: NA
d_call: NA
cdr3_length: 14
v_call: TRBV5-1

cdr3_aa: CASSHIGTGYEQYF
cdr3_nt: TGCGCCAGCAGCCATATTGGGACAGGATATGAGCAGTACTTC
j_call: TRBJ2-7
clone_size: NA
d_call: TRBD1
cdr3_length: 14
v_call: TRBV4-1

cdr3_aa: CASSLAAGGPYEQYF
cdr3_nt: TGTGCCAGCAGCTTAGCGGCGGGAGGGCCGTACGAGCAGTACTTC
j_call: TRBJ2-7
clone_size: NA
d_call: TRBD2
cdr3_length: 15
v_call: TRBV7-2

cdr3_aa: CASSETGRHGYTF
cdr3_nt: TGTGCCAGCAGTGAGACAGGGCGGCATGGCTACACCTTC
j_call: TRBJ1-2
clone_size: NA
d_call: TRBD1
cdr3_length: 13
v_call: TRBV2

cdr3_aa: CASKTGGTGELFF
cdr3_nt: TGTGCCAGCAAAACAGGGGGAACCGGGGAGCTGTTTTTT
j_call: TRBJ2-2
clone_size: NA
d_call: TRBD1
cdr3_length: 13
v_call: TRBV6-6

cdr3_aa: CSVEPEGYGYTF
cdr3_nt: TGCAGCGTCGAACCGGAGGGCTATGGCTACACCTTC
j_call: TRBJ1-2
clone_size: NA
d_call: NA
cdr3_length: 12
v_call: TRBV29-1